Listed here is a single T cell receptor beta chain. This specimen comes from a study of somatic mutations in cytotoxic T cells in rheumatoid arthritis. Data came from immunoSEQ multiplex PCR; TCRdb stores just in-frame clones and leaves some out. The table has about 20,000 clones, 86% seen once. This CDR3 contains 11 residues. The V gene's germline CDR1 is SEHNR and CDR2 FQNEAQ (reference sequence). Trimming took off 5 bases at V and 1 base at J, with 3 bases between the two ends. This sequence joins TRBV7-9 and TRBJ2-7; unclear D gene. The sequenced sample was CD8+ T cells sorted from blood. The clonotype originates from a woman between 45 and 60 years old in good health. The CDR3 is CASSPSYEQYF. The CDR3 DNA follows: TGTGCCAGCAGCCCGTCCTACGAGCAGTACTTC.